A single sample is the source of the 13 T cell receptor beta chains below, sequenced in a study of blood T cell repertoires in COVID-19. Assay: immunoSEQ multiplex PCR; the TCRdb copy retains only in-frame clones and omits some. The sample has about 50,000 clones; 65% to 85% are singletons. Input material: peripheral blood. The receptors here all came from a man in his forties or fifties with acute or convalescent COVID-19.

The chain has TRBV5-1 and TRBJ2-7, with 14 bases that match TRBD2. The CDR3 totals 16 residues. Per germline, CDR1 SGHRS and CDR2 YFSETQ. The ends lost 4 bases at V and 0 bases at J; junction bases unmatched: 3. CDR3 protein: CASSHGLAGGSYEQYF. In DNA form, the CDR3 reads TGCGCCAGCAGCCACGGACTAGCGGGAGGCTCCTACGAGCAGTACTTC.

The rearrangement links TRBV19 to TRBJ2-3; D not certain. Germline V lookup: CDR1 LNHDA, CDR2 SQIVND (reference sequence). The CDR3 extends over 13 amino acids. V lost 3 bases and J lost 0, with 4 bases in between. CDR3 sequence reads: CASSIPSTDTQYF. CDR3 bases: TGTGCCAGTAGTATCCCTAGCACAGATACGCAGTATTTT.

The CDR3 region has the DNA TGTGCCAGCAGCAAATACCTCTCAGGGGGGTACAACACCGGGGAGCTGTTTTTT. Encoded protein: CASSKYLSGGYNTGELFF. The genes are TRBV27 and TRBJ2-2; the D gene is possibly TRBD1 (7 bases). Trimming pared 6 bases from V and 2 bases from J, leaving 22 bases between. The CDR3 loop spans 18 amino acids. CDR1 and CDR2 (germline): MNHEY, SMNVEV (reference sequence).

The chain joins TRBV5-8 to TRBJ2-4; TRBD2 agrees at 11 bases. The CDR3 sequence is 17 residues long. V trimming: 0 bases; J trimming: 0 bases; junction bases outside the gene matches: 2. Germline-derived CDR1 and CDR2 are SGHTS and YDEGEE. The CDR3 DNA is TGTGCCAGCAGCTTGGTAGCGGGGGGGCTAGCCAAAAACATTCAGTACTTC. Translation: CASSLVAGGLAKNIQYF.

The V call is TRBV7-9, the J call TRBJ1-5; tentatively, D is TRBD1 (6 bases). This CDR3 has 13 amino acids. From germline, CDR1 is SEHNR and CDR2 FQNEAQ (reference sequence). V was cut by 3 bases and J by 4 bases, with 7 bases left in between. This chain's CDR3 is CASSFQGNQPQHF. For the CDR3, the DNA is TGTGCCAGCAGCTTTCAGGGGAATCAGCCCCAGCATTTT. The variable domain in full, completed from reference TRBV7-9 and TRBJ1-5, reads DTGVSQNPRHKITKRGQNVTFRCDPISEHNRLYWYRQTLGQGPEFLTYFQNEAQLEKSRLLSDRFSAERPKGSFSTLEIQRTEQGDSAMYLCASSFQGNQPQHFGDGTRLSIL.

The V gene is TRBV27, the J gene TRBJ1-2; D remains ambiguous. The ends were cut back, 4 bases at V and 5 bases at J, with 17 bases in the middle. CDR3 size: 15 residues. Germline V gene lookup returns CDR1 MNHEY and CDR2 SMNVEV (reference sequence). The CDR3 loop reads CASSSASAGIYGYTF. Written as DNA, the CDR3 is TGTGCCAGCAGTTCCGCCTCCGCGGGGATTTATGGCTACACCTTC.

V usage is TRBV6-1 and J usage is TRBJ2-2, with D maybe TRBD2 (6 bases). The CDR3 consists of 13 residues. Trimming shortened V by 1 base and J by 8 bases, and 8 bases separated the two germline ends. Germline V gives CDR1 MNHNS, CDR2 SASEGT. CDR3: CASSEVRGGELFF. For the CDR3, the DNA is TGTGCCAGCAGTGAAGTACGGGGGGGGGAGCTGTTTTTT.

There are a few counts of this clone. This sequence joins TRBV6-5 and TRBJ1-2, with 7 bases identical to TRBD1. The CDR3 length is 13 residues. The germline V gene has CDR1 MNHEY and CDR2 SVGAGI. V shed 6 bases, J shed 8 bases, and the junction held 9 bases outside the gene matches. CDR3 amino acids: CASRLDRALGYTF. The CDR3 coding sequence is TGTGCCAGCAGATTAGACAGGGCTCTCGGCTACACCTTC.

The chain carries TRBV9 and TRBJ2-3; maybe TRBD1 (6 bases). The germline V gene has CDR1 SGDLS and CDR2 YYNGEE. This CDR3 spans 16 amino acids. V was shortened by 4 bases and J by 4 bases, with 19 bases between the two germline ends. The DNA for the CDR3 is TGTGCCAGCAGCCCACGACAGGCCATCCCCCCAGATACGCAGTATTTT. Amino acids: CASSPRQAIPPDTQYF.

Concerning this clone: This sample also contains other DNA sequences that code for the same CDR3. V is TRBV19 and J is TRBJ1-1; D is unclear. The CDR3 loop spans 15 amino acids. Germline assignment: CDR1 LNHDA and CDR2 SQIVND (reference sequence). V shed 6 bases and J shed 1 base, with 15 bases lying between them. The CDR3 reads CASRRTGVGNTEAFF. The CDR3 DNA reads as TGTGCCAGTAGAAGGACTGGGGTGGGGAACACTGAAGCTTTCTTT. The full variable domain, its missing parts supplied by reference TRBV19 and TRBJ1-1, is DGGITQSPKYLFRKEGQNVTLSCEQNLNHDAMYWYRQDPGQGLRLIYYSQIVNDFQKGDIAEGYSVSREKKESFPLTVTSAQKNPTAFYLCASRRTGVGNTEAFFGQGTRLTVV.

The gene calls are TRBV5-1 and TRBJ2-7; TRBD2 is a possible D gene (5 bases). The germline V and J ends were trimmed by 1 base and 3 bases, with 11 bases remaining between them. This CDR3 contains 14 residues. Germline V gene sequence: CDR1 SGHRS, CDR2 YFSETQ. DNA of the CDR3: TGCGCCAGCAGCTTGTGGACTGATTACTACGAGCAGTACTTC. It encodes CASSLWTDYYEQYF.

This clone was seen once. V is TRBV14 and J is TRBJ2-7; TRBD1 agrees at 7 bases. Per germline, CDR1 SGHDN and CDR2 FVKESK. With V trimmed by 5 bases and J by 0 bases, 7 bases remained unmatched. The CDR3 consists of 15 residues. CDR3 loop: CASSFRTGLSYEQYF. In DNA, the CDR3 is TGTGCCAGCAGCTTCCGGACAGGACTCTCCTACGAGCAGTACTTC.

The chain uses TRBV30 and TRBJ2-4; D may be TRBD1 (5 bases). The CDR3 runs 15 residues. V was cut by 3 bases and J by 2 bases, with 14 bases left in between. Germline CDR1 is GTSNPN and CDR2 is SVGIG (reference sequence). The DNA of the CDR3 is TGTGCCTGGAGCGCAGGGTTACTCCCCAAAAACATTCAGTACTTC. Translated, it gives CAWSAGLLPKNIQYF.